This paragraph covers one T cell receptor beta chain sequence. The data derive from a study of blood T cell repertoires in COVID-19. Study-level information: Material from acute and convalescent COVID-19 was sourced from the United States, Italy and Spain. The cDNA or gDNA used as material had been derived from T cells, B-cell-depleted T cells, or PBMCs.

V dropped 6 bases and J dropped 2 bases, with 10 bases sitting between them. The CDR3 has 13 amino acids. Per germline, CDR1 MRHNA and CDR2 SNTAGT. Original handling: Amplification of reference gene primers provided the estimated nucleated cell counts. Assay: immunoSEQ multiplex PCR; the TCRdb copy retains only in-frame clones and omits some. V, J and clone size derive from that table, while D and trimming were established from the DNA sequence. The sample has about 54,000 clones; over 80% are singletons. The sample consisted of peripheral blood. This sequence joins TRBV6-4 and TRBJ1-2; D is possibly TRBD1 (6 bases). The sequence was collected from an older woman with active or convalescent COVID-19. This chain's CDR3 is CASSLTGNYGYTF. The CDR3 coding sequence is TGTGCCAGCAGCCTGACAGGCAACTATGGCTACACCTTC.